Given below is one T cell receptor beta chain in context. This sample is drawn from a study of graft-versus-host responses after intestinal transplantation. 200,000 CFSE-labeled responder cells were plated with 200,000 irradiated, violet-dye-labeled stimulator cells. CFSE-low proliferating responders, CD3+CD4+ and CD3+CD8+, were sorted post-reaction. The study's findings and limits: Allografts of patients with graft-donor T cell macrochimerism showed high graft-versus-host to host-versus-graft clone ratios. Detected in recipient marrow were GvH clones, some of which were first observed in ileum or blood.

Trimming pared 5 bases from V and 4 bases from J, leaving 14 bases between. Germline lookup yields CDR1 SGHNT and CDR2 YENEEA. This CDR3 is built from 15 residues. Clones were read by immunoSEQ multiplex PCR, and TCRdb kept only the in-frame ones, dropping some. The sample contains about 10,000 clones, over 30% of which appear only once. The sequencing here drew on alloreactive CD8+ T cells from a mixed lymphocyte reaction culture, taken before intestinal transplant. Subset: CFSE-low proliferating T cells sorted from roughly 6-day pre-transplant mixed lymphocyte reaction (GvH or HvG direction). This clonotype was obtained from a human patient who received an intestinal transplant. This chain uses TRBV11-3 with TRBJ1-4; D uncertain. CDR3 nucleotides: TGTGCCAGCAGCCCATTAACACCGATTAATGAAAAACTGTTTTTT. It specifies CASSPLTPINEKLFF.